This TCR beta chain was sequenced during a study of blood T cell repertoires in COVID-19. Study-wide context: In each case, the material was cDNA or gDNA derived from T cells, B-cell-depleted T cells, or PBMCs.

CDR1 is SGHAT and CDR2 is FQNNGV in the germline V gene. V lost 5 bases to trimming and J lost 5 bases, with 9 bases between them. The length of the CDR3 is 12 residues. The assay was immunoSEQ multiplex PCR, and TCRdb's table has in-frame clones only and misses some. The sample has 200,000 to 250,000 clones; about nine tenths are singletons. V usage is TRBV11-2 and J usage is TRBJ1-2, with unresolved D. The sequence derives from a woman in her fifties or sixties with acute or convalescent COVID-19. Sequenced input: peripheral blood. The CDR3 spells CASSPGPYGYTF. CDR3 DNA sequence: TGTGCCAGCAGCCCTGGCCCTTATGGCTACACCTTC.